These 3 T cell receptor beta chains came from one sample sequenced in a study of CD8 T cells in ankylosing spondylitis. TCRdb re-called the 5' RACE reads through MiXCR, storing one row per CDR3 protein. Among about 150,000 distinct CDR3 sequences, 40% to 50% were seen once, and the ten largest hold nearly 15%. The source material was synovial fluid, either unsorted or a sorted T cell fraction (not recorded which). These receptor sequences come from a male donor with ankylosing spondylitis.

This clonotype came up once. The chain uses TRBV7-6 and TRBJ2-7; TRBD2 aligns across 7 bases. V gave up 5 bases and J gave up 2 bases; unmatched junction bases: 12. In germline, CDR1 is SGHVS, CDR2 FNYEAQ. This CDR3 contains 16 residues. This CDR3 reads CASSPHRDYPPYEQYF. CDR3 bases: TGTGCCAGCAGCCCCCACCGGGACTATCCCCCCTACGAGCAGTACTTC.

This clonotype was seen a handful of times. The rearrangement uses TRBV12-3 or TRBV12-4 and TRBJ1-1; TRBD1 is a possible D gene (5 bases). This CDR3 has 14 residues. Trimming removed 7 bases from V and 1 base from J, with 13 bases in between. CDR3 bases: TGTGCCAGCAAGCGGGACTCCCCGAACACTGAAGCTTTCTTT. This codes for CASKRDSPNTEAFF.

The CDR3 loop reads CASSSTGGLGKETQYF. DNA for the CDR3: TGTGCCAGCAGCTCCACGGGTGGACTAGGAAAAGAGACCCAGTACTTC. V usage is TRBV7-9 and J usage is TRBJ2-5; 7 nucleotides line up with TRBD2. Germline V gene lookup returns CDR1 SEHNR and CDR2 FQNEAQ (reference sequence). The length of the CDR3 is 16 residues. Trimming cost V 4 bases and J 3 bases; bases outside gene matches: 11.